These 13 T cell receptor beta chains were all obtained from the same sample, sequenced in a study of OX40 agonist ivuxolimab in advanced cancers. The repertoire was sequenced with immunoSEQ multiplex PCR; TCRdb's copy has only in-frame clones and lacks some. The table lists about 99,000 clones, around 95% of them singletons. Material: CD4+ or CD8+ T cells sorted from blood, obtained in a trial of the OX40 agonist ivuxolimab. The receptors stem from an adult with an advanced solid tumor such as melanoma, head and neck, liver or kidney cancer.

The chain uses TRBV7-3 and TRBJ2-7, with unresolved D. V lost 5 bases, J lost 6 bases, and 11 bases lay in between. Per germline, CDR1 SGHTA and CDR2 FQGTGA. The CDR3 is 12 residues long. CDR3 sequence reads: CASSRTVGEQYF. Written as DNA, the CDR3 is TGTGCCAGCAGCCGGACCGTTGGCGAGCAGTACTTC.

This chain joins TRBV19 and TRBJ1-1, with D possibly matching TRBD1 (5 bases). Per germline, CDR1 LNHDA and CDR2 SQIVND (reference sequence). The CDR3 sequence is 16 residues long. V was shortened by 8 bases and J by 7 bases, with 26 bases between the two germline ends. This CDR3 reads CASRLKGRGGGHEAFF. The CDR3 bases are TGTGCCAGTCGGCTTAAAGGGAGAGGAGGTGGACATGAAGCTTTCTTT.

This chain connects TRBV28 to TRBJ2-7, with 9 bases that match TRBD2. The J segment lost 1 base and the V segment lost 3 bases, leaving 10 bases of the junction unmatched. The CDR3 runs 17 residues. Germline-derived CDR1 and CDR2 are MDHEN and SYDVKM. The CDR3 here is CASSFRVGAGGSYEQYF. CDR3 nucleotide sequence: TGTGCCAGCAGTTTCCGTGTAGGAGCGGGGGGATCCTACGAGCAGTACTTC. Looking up the rest from reference TRBV28 and TRBJ2-7 gives the full variable domain: DVKVTQSSRYLVKRTGEKVFLECVQDMDHENMFWYRQDPGLGLRLIYFSYDVKMKEKGDIPEGYSVSREKKERFSLILESASTNQTSMYLCASSFRVGAGGSYEQYFGPGTRLTVT.

The V gene is TRBV19, the J gene TRBJ1-5; D might be TRBD1 (5 bases). The CDR3 is 16 residues long. CDR1 is LNHDA and CDR2 is SQIVND in the germline V gene (reference sequence). V shed 6 bases and J shed 0 bases, with 15 bases lying between them. CDR3 bases: TGTGCCAGTAGCGCCCTGTCGGGGCCTAGCAATCAGCCCCAGCATTTT. Its protein product is CASSALSGPSNQPQHF.

This clone was found once. The chain recombines TRBV2 with TRBJ2-5; possibly TRBD2 for D (6 bases). CDR1 SNHLY and CDR2 FYNNEI come from the germline V gene. The CDR3 consists of 14 residues. V was trimmed by 8 bases and J by 4 bases, leaving 17 bases between them. This CDR3 reads CASPRPLAVETQYF. The CDR3 region has the DNA TGTGCCAGCCCAAGGCCACTAGCCGTAGAGACCCAGTACTTC.

The chain recombines TRBV5-3 with TRBJ2-3; D not certain. TRBV5-3 is recorded as an ORF, its role being uncertain. This CDR3 spans 14 amino acids. V was shortened by 0 bases and J by 5 bases, with 10 bases between the two germline ends. This CDR3 reads CARSLGHPLDTQYF. The CDR3 DNA reads TGTGCCAGAAGCTTGGGACACCCCTTAGATACGCAGTATTTT.

Here the CDR3 DNA reads TGCAGCGTTGAAGATCGCGGGGAATCGGCTGAAGCTTTCTTT. Encoded protein: CSVEDRGESAEAFF. The V call is TRBV29-1, the J call TRBJ1-1; D not resolved. Germline V lookup: CDR1 SQVTM, CDR2 ANQGSEA. V gave up 0 bases and J gave up 6 bases, with 14 bases separating them. The CDR3 consists of 14 residues.

The chain has TRBV9 and TRBJ2-7; D is undetermined. V was pared by 0 bases and J by 2 bases, with 12 bases between. CDR3 length: 15 amino acids. Germline lookup yields CDR1 SGDLS and CDR2 YYNGEE. The CDR3 DNA reads TGTGCCAGCAGCGTAGACTCCTTCGGACCCTACGAGCAGTACTTC. Translation gives CASSVDSFGPYEQYF.

This clone has just one count. V is TRBV19 and J is TRBJ1-4; a weak D match, TRBD1 (6 bases). CDR1 is LNHDA and CDR2 is SQIVND in the germline V gene (reference sequence). V lost 5 bases, J lost 3 bases, and 13 bases lay in between. The CDR3 extends over 15 amino acids. DNA for the CDR3: TGTGCCAGTAGTTCCTTGGACAGTTCTAATGAAAAACTGTTTTTT. This sequence encodes CASSSLDSSNEKLFF.

This clone was detected only once. The CDR3 region is CASSIGQGSYEQYF. The DNA of the CDR3 is TGTGCCAGCAGCATCGGACAGGGATCCTACGAGCAGTACTTC. The V call is TRBV5-5, the J call TRBJ2-7; TRBD1 matches 8 bases. Germline V lookup: CDR1 SGHKS, CDR2 YYEKEE (reference sequence). V gave up 4 bases and J gave up 1 base; unmatched junction bases: 4. The CDR3 covers 14 residues. The variable domain in full, completed from reference TRBV5-5 and TRBJ2-7, reads DAGVTQSPTHLIKTRGQQVTLRCSPISGHKSVSWYQQVLGQGPQFIFQYYEKEERGRGNFPDRFSARQFPNYSSELNVNALLLGDSALYLCASSIGQGSYEQYFGPGTRLTVT.

This clone is a singleton in its sample. The V and J genes are TRBV7-8 and TRBJ2-7; 13 nucleotides align to TRBD2. Germline CDR1 reads SGHVS; CDR2 reads FQNEAQ. The CDR3 length is 17 residues. The V and J ends lost 0 bases and 1 base, in that order; junction bases with no gene match: 3. The CDR3 DNA reads TGTGCCAGCAGCTTAGCCCCGACTAGCGGGGGGTCCTACGAGCAGTACTTC. This codes for CASSLAPTSGGSYEQYF.

The chain carries TRBV4-3 and TRBJ1-4; a weak D match, TRBD1 (5 bases). V lost 3 bases and J 7 bases, leaving 12 bases between the germline ends. Germline values: CDR1 LGHNA, CDR2 YSLEER. The CDR3 runs 14 residues. The chain's CDR3 is CASSQDTGREKLFF. CDR3 bases: TGCGCCAGCAGCCAGGACACAGGTCGTGAAAAACTGTTTTTT.

The rearrangement links TRBV19 to TRBJ2-6; D is undetermined. The V end was cut by 3 bases, the J end by 7 bases, with 7 bases between. Germline lookup yields CDR1 LNHDA and CDR2 SQIVND (reference sequence). This CDR3 contains 13 residues. This CDR3 is CASSMYSANVLTF. DNA for the CDR3: TGTGCCAGTAGTATGTACAGCGCCAACGTCCTGACTTTC.